This TCR beta chain was found in a study of metastatic and nonmetastatic thyroid tumors. Study at large: Comparative analysis of repertoires was undertaken across blood and tumor or nodule tissue obtained from malignant and benign thyroid patients.

V was pared by 3 bases and J by 9 bases, with 14 bases between. The germline V gene has CDR1 LNHDA and CDR2 SQIVND (reference sequence). The CDR3 loop spans 13 amino acids. This clone was seen a few times. Its antigen remains unidentified. With MiXCR, TCRdb reprocessed the PCR reads. The sample records 39,000 or so clones, around half being singletons. None of the patients had undergone any treatment ahead of thyroid surgery. General observations from the study: A significant increase in TCR beta diversity was reportedly seen in malignant thyroid tumors relative to benign nodules, in blood and tumor.

Input material: tumor tissue. This TCR came from a male donor with papillary thyroid cancer or a benign thyroid nodule (not recorded which). Some clones in this sample may be carry-over from other donors' samples. V gene TRBV19 combines with J gene TRBJ1-2, with D unclear. CDR3 coding DNA: TGTGCCAGTAGTATTTTAGCTAGAGGAAGCTACACCTTC. Protein sequence: CASSILARGSYTF.